A single count supports the clone carrying this T cell receptor (beta chain). This record comes from a study of blood T cell repertoires in COVID-19. Study context: Material from acute and convalescent COVID-19 was sourced from the United States, Italy and Spain. From T cells, B-cell-depleted T cells, or PBMCs came the material, which was cDNA or gDNA.

The CDR3 loop spans 17 amino acids. V was clipped by 1 base and J by 0 bases, with 16 bases between them. Germline loops: CDR1 LGHNA, CDR2 YNFKEQ. Original data processing: Amplification of reference gene primers provided the estimated nucleated cell counts. Profiled with immunoSEQ multiplex PCR; TCRdb holds only in-frame clones, not every one. That table gives V, J and clone size, and the DNA gave D and trimming. Of around 280,000 clones in the sample, 89% were seen once. The sequence was collected from a woman in her thirties or forties who had recovered from COVID-19. Sequencing was done on a sample of PBMCs or T cells enriched from blood (not recorded which). The chain uses TRBV4-2 and TRBJ2-7, with D possibly being TRBD1 (6 bases). CDR3 bases: TGTGCCAGCAGCCAAGCGACTATGACAGGATTCTCCTACGAGCAGTACTTC. Translated, it gives CASSQATMTGFSYEQYF.